The rows below give T cell receptor beta chains drawn from one sample of a study of PD-1 blockade in classical Hodgkin lymphoma. TCRdb's table, derived via immunoSEQ multiplex PCR, lists solely in-frame clones and lacks some. The sample contains about 46,000 clones, over 70% of which appear only once. The specimen comprised peripheral blood mononuclear cells (PBMCs), sampled at baseline. The origin of the receptors is a human donor with classical Hodgkin lymphoma. Both conserved end residues are part of each CDR3. D genes are given only for firm matches. The listing skips clone size in some rows; elsewhere it reads once, few, many or a size class.

D,V,size,J,CDR3,DNA
NA,TRBV4-1,NA,TRBJ2-7,CASSHALGPYEQYF,TGCGCCAGCAGCCACGCGTTGGGCCCCTACGAGCAGTACTTC
TRBD1,TRBV7-2,NA,TRBJ1-1,CASSLIAGGADTEAFF,TGTGCCAGCAGCTTAATCGCAGGGGGCGCCGACACTGAAGCTTTCTTT
NA,TRBV6-5,once,TRBJ1-6,CASRTGTANSPLHF,TGTGCCAGCAGAACCGGGACGGCCAATTCACCCCTCCACTTT
NA,TRBV28,NA,TRBJ1-1,CASRTGPLTEAFF,TGTGCCAGCAGGACCGGGCCCCTGACTGAAGCTTTCTTT
NA,TRBV4-1,few,TRBJ2-1,CASSQWEEGEQFF,TGCGCCAGCAGCCAATGGGAGGAAGGTGAGCAGTTCTTC
NA,TRBV30,NA,TRBJ1-5,CAWSGYRPNQPQHF,TGTGCCTGGAGTGGGTACAGGCCTAATCAGCCCCAGCATTTT
NA,TRBV23-1,NA,TRBJ1-3,CASTDRLTGNTIYF,TGCGCCAGCACAGACAGACTAACTGGAAACACCATATATTTT
NA,TRBV19,NA,TRBJ1-1,CASSIYQGGDTEAFF,TGTGCCAGTAGTATATACCAGGGAGGGGACACTGAAGCTTTCTTT
TRBD1,TRBV4-1,once,TRBJ2-7,CASSQDEMTGEVYEQYF,TGCGCCAGCAGCCAAGACGAGATGACAGGGGAGGTCTACGAGCAGTACTTC
TRBD2,TRBV25-1,NA,TRBJ2-2,CASTGREYGGELFF,TGTGCCAGCACAGGGCGGGAGTACGGCGGGGAGCTGTTTTTT
TRBD2,TRBV5-8,NA,TRBJ2-1,CASSLRLAGGGEQFF,TGTGCCAGCAGCTTGAGGCTAGCGGGAGGAGGGGAGCAGTTCTTC
NA,TRBV6-6,NA,TRBJ2-7,CASSYGAAPYEQYF,TGTGCCAGCAGTTACGGGGCAGCCCCCTACGAGCAGTACTTC
NA,TRBV6-5,NA,TRBJ2-7,CASSGTGERIHEQYF,TGTGCCAGCAGTGGGACGGGGGAAAGAATCCACGAGCAGTACTTC
TRBD1,TRBV18,NA,TRBJ1-6,CASSPEGQGLSPLHF,TGTGCCAGCTCACCGGAGGGACAGGGTTTGTCACCCCTCCACTTT
NA,TRBV10-2,few,TRBJ1-4,CASSESLGLRNEKLFF,TGCGCCAGCAGTGAGTCTTTAGGACTTAGGAATGAAAAACTGTTTTTT
NA,TRBV5-1,NA,TRBJ2-7,CASREGYEQYF,TGCGCCAGCAGGGAAGGCTACGAGCAGTACTTC
NA,TRBV6-5,NA,TRBJ1-5,CASSDGFRQPQHF,TGTGCCAGCAGTGATGGGTTCCGCCAGCCCCAGCATTTT
TRBD1,TRBV6-1,NA,TRBJ1-2,CASSLTGAGDGYTF,TGTGCCAGCAGCCTGACAGGGGCCGGGGATGGCTACACCTTC
NA,TRBV10-1,NA,TRBJ2-7,CASSVQGRPAAQYF,TGCGCCAGCAGTGTCCAGGGACGACCGGCCGCGCAGTACTTC
NA,TRBV10-1,NA,TRBJ1-3,CASSDLAISGNTIYF,TGCGCCAGCAGTGATCTGGCGATCTCTGGAAACACCATATATTTT
NA,TRBV5-1,NA,TRBJ2-7,CASSLAGPSYEQYF,TGCGCCAGCAGCTTGGCAGGGCCGTCCTACGAGCAGTACTTC
TRBD1,TRBV18,few,TRBJ1-1,CASSPTLDRAEAFF,TGTGCCAGCTCCCCCACCCTCGACAGGGCTGAAGCTTTCTTT
TRBD1,TRBV19,few,TRBJ2-1,CASSLPGGNEQFF,TGTGCCAGTAGTCTCCCAGGGGGTAATGAGCAGTTCTTC
TRBD1,TRBV7-9,NA,TRBJ1-1,CASSFPTTGVTEAFF,TGTGCCAGCAGCTTTCCTACTACAGGGGTAACTGAAGCTTTCTTT
NA,TRBV30,NA,TRBJ1-1,CAWRGRGVNTEAFF,TGTGCCTGGAGGGGCAGGGGCGTGAACACTGAAGCTTTCTTT
NA,TRBV11-3,NA,TRBJ1-2,CASRGQKVYGYTF,TGTGCCAGCAGGGGCCAGAAGGTCTACGGCTACACCTTC
NA,TRBV28,NA,TRBJ2-1,CASSLPPLWQFF,TGTGCCAGCAGCCTCCCCCCCCTTTGGCAGTTCTTC
NA,TRBV9,NA,TRBJ2-3,CASSVGRGAWNTQYF,TGTGCCAGCAGCGTCGGCAGGGGTGCATGGAATACGCAGTATTTT
NA,TRBV29-1,NA,TRBJ1-1,CSVDRDLRTEAFF,TGCAGCGTTGATAGAGATCTCCGGACTGAAGCTTTCTTT
NA,TRBV7-3,NA,TRBJ2-7,CASSLMPFSSYEQYF,TGTGCCAGCAGCTTAATGCCATTTAGCTCCTACGAGCAGTACTTC
TRBD1,TRBV30,NA,TRBJ1-5,CAWSAWGQGASNQPQHF,TGTGCCTGGAGTGCCTGGGGACAGGGAGCTAGCAATCAGCCCCAGCATTTT
TRBD1,TRBV28,once,TRBJ2-7,CASIRDSFSYEQYF,TGTGCCAGCATCCGGGACAGTTTTTCCTACGAGCAGTACTTC
NA,TRBV7-9,NA,TRBJ2-7,CASSGDRSYEQYF,TGTGCCAGCAGCGGTGACAGGAGCTACGAGCAGTACTTC
NA,TRBV6-5,NA,TRBJ2-3,CATRQDPSSTDTQYF,TGTGCCACCCGGCAGGACCCCTCTAGCACAGATACGCAGTATTTT
TRBD2,TRBV7-8,NA,TRBJ2-3,CASSSGGTQYF,TGTGCCAGCAGCTCGGGGGGTACGCAGTATTTT
NA,TRBV13,NA,TRBJ1-2,CASSLDGYGYTF,TGTGCCAGCAGCTTAGATGGGTATGGCTACACCTTC
TRBD1,TRBV5-1,medium-sized,TRBJ2-7,CASSLAAGGLEQYF,TGCGCCAGCAGCTTGGCCGCAGGGGGCCTCGAGCAGTACTTC
NA,TRBV5-4,NA,TRBJ2-1,CASSLAQAVFNEQFF,TGTGCCAGCAGTCTTGCTCAAGCGGTTTTCAATGAGCAGTTCTTC
TRBD2,TRBV7-2,NA,TRBJ2-7,CASSPLAGVREQYF,TGTGCCAGCAGCCCTCTAGCGGGAGTTAGGGAGCAGTACTTC
NA,TRBV5-1,NA,TRBJ1-3,CASSFTAGGNTIYF,TGCGCCAGCAGCTTTACAGCGGGTGGAAACACCATATATTTT